Listed below are T cell receptor beta chains from one sample, sequenced in a study of early T cells in non-severe SARS-CoV-2 infection. TCRdb used MiXCR to reprocess the 5' RACE reads, holding one entry per CDR3 protein. The sample contains approximately 64,000 distinct CDR3 sequences, around 4.7% of which appear only once. The sample comprised whole blood. These receptors originate from an adult who was a healthcare worker with PCR-confirmed SARS-CoV-2 infection or an uninfected control (not recorded which). Both conserved end residues are part of each CDR3. The D gene is left open where the match is weak. Clone sizes are given selectively: once, few, many, or a class where the clone is expanded.

J gene | V gene | clone size | D gene | CDR3 DNA | CDR3 protein
TRBJ2-4 | TRBV29-1 | many | - | TGCAGCGTTGTACAGCAGGGCCAAAACATTCAGTACTTC | CSVVQQGQNIQYF
TRBJ1-1 | TRBV11-3 | - | - | TGTGCCAGCAGCTCCCACTTAGAGGGGGAAGCTTTCTTT | CASSSHLEGEAFF
TRBJ2-1 | TRBV29-1 | many | - | TGCAGCGTTGAAGATTGGACAGACAATGAGCAGTTCTTC | CSVEDWTDNEQFF
TRBJ2-5 | TRBV29-1 | - | TRBD1 | TGCAGCGTTGAGGTATACGTCCGGGACAGAAACTTCCAAGAGACCCAGTACTTC | CSVEVYVRDRNFQETQYF
TRBJ2-6 | TRBV20-1 | many | - | TGCAGTGCTAGAGGTACCCAGGGTTTCGGGGCCAACGTCCTGACTTTC | CSARGTQGFGANVLTF
TRBJ2-3 | TRBV3-1 | few | TRBD2 | TGTGCCAGCGCTCAGACTAGCGGCACAGATACGCAGTATTTT | CASAQTSGTDTQYF
TRBJ2-7 | TRBV5-4 | many | TRBD2 | TGTGCCAGCAGCCTAGCGGGAGGGTCCTACGAGCAGTACTTC | CASSLAGGSYEQYF
TRBJ2-1 | TRBV6-2/TRBV6-3 | many | - | TGTGCCAGCAGTTACGGATCGGTTTACAATGAGCAGTTCTTC | CASSYGSVYNEQFF
TRBJ2-3 | TRBV12-3/TRBV12-4 | - | TRBD2 | TGTGCCAGCAGCCGGAGCGGGAGGAACACAGATACGCAGTATTTT | CASSRSGRNTDTQYF
TRBJ1-4 | TRBV7-9 | few | - | TGTGCCAGCAGCTATTTAGGAGGACAGCTTAATGAAAAACTGTTTTTT | CASSYLGGQLNEKLFF
TRBJ1-1 | TRBV11-2 | many | - | TGTGCCAGCAGCTTAGGAGGGGCGCGTACTGAAGCTTTCTTT | CASSLGGARTEAFF
TRBJ2-1 | TRBV30 | many | - | TGTGCCTGGAATCTAGGGCAGGGTATCGATGAGCAGTTCTTC | CAWNLGQGIDEQFF
TRBJ2-2 | TRBV6-4 | many | - | TGTGCCAGCAGGAGGGTAGAAGGCGGGGAGCTGTTTTTT | CASRRVEGGELFF
TRBJ2-3 | TRBV19 | many | - | TGTGCCAGTAGTCCCCGGGAAGTTAGAAATACGCAGTATTTT | CASSPREVRNTQYF
TRBJ2-1 | TRBV24-1 | many | - | TGTGCCACCAGTGCAGGACCCCTCTACAATGAGCAGTTCTTC | CATSAGPLYNEQFF
TRBJ2-5 | TRBV7-3 | many | TRBD1 | TGTGCCAGCAGCGGGACAGGGGACGAGACCCAGTACTTC | CASSGTGDETQYF
TRBJ1-6 | TRBV7-2 | few | - | TGTGCCAGCAGCTTACAGAGTAATTCACCCCTCCACTTT | CASSLQSNSPLHF
TRBJ1-1 | TRBV2 | many | TRBD1 | TGTGCCAGCGGTTTCCCAAGACAGGGTTCGGTATTAGGCACTGAAGCTTTCTTT | CASGFPRQGSVLGTEAFF
TRBJ2-7 | TRBV24-1 | many | TRBD1 | TGTGCCACCGGGACAGGGAATCTCTACGAGCAGTACTTC | CATGTGNLYEQYF
TRBJ2-1 | TRBV29-1 | many | TRBD1 | TGCAGCGTTGAACGGCAGGGGGTAAGCAATGAGCAGTTCTTC | CSVERQGVSNEQFF
TRBJ1-2 | TRBV4-1 | few | - | TGCGCCAGCAGCCACTCGTTTGGCGGGACTAACTATGGCTACACCTTC | CASSHSFGGTNYGYTF
TRBJ2-5 | TRBV10-1 | few | - | TGCGCCAGCAGTGAGGGGTTACAAGAGACCCAGTACTTC | CASSEGLQETQYF
TRBJ2-1 | TRBV7-8 | many | - | TGTGCCAGCAGCCATTCCCAAGGCAATGAGCAGTTCTTC | CASSHSQGNEQFF
TRBJ2-7 | TRBV19 | many | TRBD2 | TGTGCCTCCACTCCTACAGCCACTAGCGGACCTTCGGGGTACGAGCAGTACTTC | CASTPTATSGPSGYEQYF
TRBJ2-7 | TRBV20-1 | many | - | TGCAGTGCGGGTGGGGCCTACGAGCAGTACTTC | CSAGGAYEQYF
TRBJ2-7 | TRBV14 | - | - | TGTGCCAGCAGCCAAGCGCGAAACTACGAGCAGTACTTC | CASSQARNYEQYF
TRBJ1-2 | TRBV7-8 | many | - | TGTGCCAGCAGCTTAGCTGGGAGCAGCTATGGCTACACCTTC | CASSLAGSSYGYTF
TRBJ1-1 | TRBV27 | - | - | TGTGCCAGCGCCCCGTCCCACACTGAAGCTTTCTTT | CASAPSHTEAFF
TRBJ2-7 | TRBV5-6 | many | TRBD1 | TGTGCCAGCAGCGCGGAGACAGGGAAATATTACGAGCAGTACTTC | CASSAETGKYYEQYF
TRBJ2-1 | TRBV25-1 | many | - | TGTGCCAGCAGTGAAAACATTGGTCATTACAATGAGCAGTTCTTC | CASSENIGHYNEQFF
TRBJ2-3 | TRBV24-1 | many | - | TGTGCCACCAGTGACCCTACGAGGGGCACAGATACGCAGTATTTT | CATSDPTRGTDTQYF
TRBJ2-5 | TRBV29-1 | many | - | TGCAGCGTTCGGCAGCAAGAGACCCAGTACTTC | CSVRQQETQYF
TRBJ2-2 | TRBV2 | few | TRBD2 | TGTGCCAGCAATCGGCGGGAGGGCCCCGGGGAGCTGTTTTTT | CASNRREGPGELFF
TRBJ2-6 | TRBV7-9 | many | - | TGTGCCAGCAGCGCCCCGGGGCCTTTC | CASSAPGPF
TRBJ1-2 | TRBV20-1 | - | - | TGCAGTGCTAGTCCAGGGTTTAACTATGGCTACACCTTC | CSASPGFNYGYTF
TRBJ2-5 | TRBV6-2/TRBV6-3 | many | - | TGTGCCAGCAGTTACGCCCGGGCGGCGGAGACCCAGTACTTC | CASSYARAAETQYF
TRBJ2-1 | TRBV6-5 | many | - | TGTGCCAGCAGTTACTCAGGGGTATACAATGAGCAGTTCTTC | CASSYSGVYNEQFF
TRBJ2-2 | TRBV11-2 | many | - | TGTGCCAGCAGCCCCACCGGTATCGGGGAGCTGTTTTTT | CASSPTGIGELFF
TRBJ1-1 | TRBV16 | - | - | TGTGCCAGCAGCCGGACGGCCGGCAGGAACACTGAAGCTTTCTTT | CASSRTAGRNTEAFF
TRBJ2-7 | TRBV7-2 | - | - | TGTGCCAGCAGCTTAGCCGGGAGTAGGAACGAGCAGTACTTC | CASSLAGSRNEQYF
TRBJ2-2 | TRBV5-1 | many | - | TGCGCCAGCACCCCCCGGCAGTCCTTCCGCTTCAACACCGGGGAGCTGTTTTTT | CASTPRQSFRFNTGELFF
TRBJ2-3 | TRBV29-1 | - | - | TGCAGCGTTGATAGCCGAATAGGGCGGGTCGCAGATACGCAGTATTTT | CSVDSRIGRVADTQYF
TRBJ2-1 | TRBV5-1 | - | TRBD1 | TGCGCCAGCAGCTTGGGACAGGGCTGGTCCTACAATGAGCAGTTCTTC | CASSLGQGWSYNEQFF
TRBJ1-5 | TRBV20-1 | - | - | TGCAGTGCTAGAGCTTTCCACCCCCCGGGCAATCAGCCCCAGCATTTT | CSARAFHPPGNQPQHF
TRBJ2-7 | TRBV4-1 | - | TRBD1 | TGCGCCAGCAGCCAAGTTCAGGGGGCCCCCTACGAGCAGTACTTC | CASSQVQGAPYEQYF
TRBJ2-3 | TRBV7-9 | many | TRBD1 | TGTGCCAGCAGCCCCGGGACAGGGCTAGCAGATACGCAGTATTTT | CASSPGTGLADTQYF
TRBJ1-6 | TRBV6-1 | many | - | TGTGCCAGCATAGGGGGAAGTAGTTCACCCCTCCACTTT | CASIGGSSSPLHF
TRBJ2-3 | TRBV21-1 | many | - | TGTGCCAGCAGCAGCGCGAGGGGGACAGATACGCAGTATTTT | CASSSARGTDTQYF
TRBJ2-1 | TRBV7-2 | few | TRBD1 | TGTGCCAGCAGCTTGACAGGGACAGGGGTTTATGAGCAGTTCTTC | CASSLTGTGVYEQFF
TRBJ2-3 | TRBV20-1 | many | TRBD2 | TGCAGTGCTATACTGGCGGGACTAGCGGGAGGCCGTGGTGGCACAGATACGCAGTATTTT | CSAILAGLAGGRGGTDTQYF
TRBJ2-2 | TRBV5-4 | few | - | TGTGCCAGCAGCTTGGCTAGGGGCACCGGGGAGCTGTTTTTT | CASSLARGTGELFF